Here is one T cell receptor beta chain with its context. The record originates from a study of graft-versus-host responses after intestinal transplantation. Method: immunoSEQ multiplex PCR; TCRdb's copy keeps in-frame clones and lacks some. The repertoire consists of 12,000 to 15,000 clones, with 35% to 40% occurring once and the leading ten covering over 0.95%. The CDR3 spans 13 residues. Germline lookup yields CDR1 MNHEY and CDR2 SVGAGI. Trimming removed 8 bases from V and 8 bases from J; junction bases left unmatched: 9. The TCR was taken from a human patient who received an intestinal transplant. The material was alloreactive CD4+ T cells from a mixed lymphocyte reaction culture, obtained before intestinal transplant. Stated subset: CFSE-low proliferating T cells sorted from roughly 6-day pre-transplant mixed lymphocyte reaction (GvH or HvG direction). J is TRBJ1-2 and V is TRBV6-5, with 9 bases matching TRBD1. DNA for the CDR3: TGTGCCAGCCGGGGACAGGGAATCTGGGGCTACACCTTC. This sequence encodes CASRGQGIWGYTF.